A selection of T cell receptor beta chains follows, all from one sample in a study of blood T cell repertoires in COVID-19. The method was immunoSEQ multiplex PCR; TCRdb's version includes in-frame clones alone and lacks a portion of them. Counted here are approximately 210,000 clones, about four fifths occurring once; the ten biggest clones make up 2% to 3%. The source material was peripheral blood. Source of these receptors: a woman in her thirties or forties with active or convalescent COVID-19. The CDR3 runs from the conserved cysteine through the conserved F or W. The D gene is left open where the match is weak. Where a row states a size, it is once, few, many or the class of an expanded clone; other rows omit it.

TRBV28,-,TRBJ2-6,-,TGTGCCAGCAGTTTAGGGGGCACTGGGGCCAACGTCCTGACTTTC,CASSLGGTGANVLTF
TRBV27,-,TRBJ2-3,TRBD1,TGTGCCAGCAGTTTAAAATCGAGGGGGCGCAGCACAGATACGCAGTATTTT,CASSLKSRGRSTDTQYF
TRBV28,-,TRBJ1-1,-,TGTGCCAGCAGTGACCCTCTACAGGGTGGGAACACTGAAGCTTTCTTT,CASSDPLQGGNTEAFF
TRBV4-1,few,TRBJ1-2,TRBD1,TGCGCCAGCAGCCGGGTTAGGACAGGATTATATGGCTACACCTTC,CASSRVRTGLYGYTF
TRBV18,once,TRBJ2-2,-,TGTGCCAGCTCACCACGGGTTTGGGAGACCGGGGAGCTGTTTTTT,CASSPRVWETGELFF
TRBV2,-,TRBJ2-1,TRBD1,TGTGCCAGCAGTGGAGCCGGGACAGGGGAGTACAATGAGCAGTTCTTC,CASSGAGTGEYNEQFF
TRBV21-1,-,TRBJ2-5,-,TGTGCCAGCACCTCCGGGACAGGGGTCTCTTACTTC,CASTSGTGVSYF
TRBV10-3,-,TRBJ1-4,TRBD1,TGTGCCATCAGTGAGTCGGGACAGTCTAATGAAAAACTGTTTTTT,CAISESGQSNEKLFF
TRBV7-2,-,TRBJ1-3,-,TGTGCCAGCAGCTTGGTATCTACTGGAAACACCATATATTTT,CASSLVSTGNTIYF
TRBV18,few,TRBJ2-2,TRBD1,TGTGCCAGCTCACCGACAGGGTCCACCGGGGAGCTGTTTTTT,CASSPTGSTGELFF
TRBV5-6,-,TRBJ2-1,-,TGTGCCAGCAGCCCCGGGACACTCCGATACAATGAGCAGTTCTTC,CASSPGTLRYNEQFF
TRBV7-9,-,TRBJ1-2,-,TGTGCCAGCAGGGAACAGGGTTGGAACTATGGCTACACCTTC,CASREQGWNYGYTF
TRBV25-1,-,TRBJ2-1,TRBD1,TGTGCCAGCAGTAAAACAGGGGGCCGGTCCTACAATGAGCAGTTCTTC,CASSKTGGRSYNEQFF
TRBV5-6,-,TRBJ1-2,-,TGTGCCAGCAACGAGCTCTGGGGGGGGTATGGCTACACCTTC,CASNELWGGYGYTF